Listed below are T cell receptor beta chains from one sample, sequenced in a study of blood T cell repertoires in COVID-19. Sequencing was performed with immunoSEQ multiplex PCR; in TCRdb, only in-frame clones are kept and a portion is missing. This sample yields roughly 260,000 clones, of which 80% to 90% are seen a single time; about 1.9% belongs to the top ten. Sequenced input: PBMCs or T cells enriched from blood (not recorded which). These receptor sequences come from a woman aged 50 to 65 who had recovered from COVID-19. CDR3s include the opening cysteine and the closing phenylalanine or tryptophan. Each record gives: V gene, D gene, clone size, J gene, CDR3 protein, CDR3 DNA. D genes are given only for firm matches. The size entry is marked missing in some rows and otherwise reads once, few, many or a size class.

V: TRBV29-1
D: NA
size: NA
J: TRBJ1-1
CDR3: CSVEWGSEAFF
DNA: TGCAGCGTTGAATGGGGCTCTGAAGCTTTCTTT

V: TRBV12-3/TRBV12-4
D: TRBD2
size: once
J: TRBJ2-7
CDR3: CASSRGLVYEQYF
DNA: TGTGCCAGCAGTCGAGGACTAGTCTACGAGCAGTACTTC

V: TRBV7-8
D: TRBD1
size: NA
J: TRBJ1-4
CDR3: CASSLAQRGQREKLFF
DNA: TGTGCCAGCAGCTTAGCGCAGAGGGGGCAACGTGAAAAACTGTTTTTT

V: TRBV13
D: TRBD2
size: NA
J: TRBJ2-7
CDR3: CASSLSGLSSYEQYF
DNA: TGTGCCAGCAGCCTTAGCGGGCTGAGCTCCTACGAGCAGTACTTC

V: TRBV7-9
D: TRBD1
size: NA
J: TRBJ1-2
CDR3: CASSLGTGRTDGYGYTF
DNA: TGTGCCAGCAGCTTAGGGACAGGGAGGACCGACGGCTATGGCTACACCTTC

V: TRBV5-6
D: TRBD1
size: NA
J: TRBJ1-2
CDR3: CASSSTGGANYGYTF
DNA: TGTGCCAGCAGCTCCACAGGGGGGGCTAACTATGGCTACACCTTC

V: TRBV28
D: TRBD1
size: NA
J: TRBJ1-1
CDR3: CASSSPGQILEAFF
DNA: TGTGCCAGCAGTTCCCCGGGACAGATTCTTGAAGCTTTCTTT

V: TRBV27
D: TRBD1
size: NA
J: TRBJ2-1
CDR3: CASSFDRGPYNEQFF
DNA: TGTGCCAGCAGCTTTGACAGGGGACCCTACAATGAGCAGTTCTTC

V: TRBV29-1
D: TRBD1
size: NA
J: TRBJ2-5
CDR3: CSGERTGLWQETQYF
DNA: TGCAGCGGAGAGAGGACAGGGCTTTGGCAAGAGACCCAGTACTTC

V: TRBV19
D: NA
size: NA
J: TRBJ1-5
CDR3: CASSIGQGRANQPQHF
DNA: TGTGCCAGTAGTATAGGGCAGGGAAGAGCCAATCAGCCCCAGCATTTT

V: TRBV7-2
D: NA
size: NA
J: TRBJ2-1
CDR3: CASSLMSGPYNEQFF
DNA: TGTGCCAGCAGCTTAATGAGCGGACCCTACAATGAGCAGTTCTTC

V: TRBV27
D: TRBD1
size: NA
J: TRBJ1-5
CDR3: CASSARQGALGSNQPQHF
DNA: TGTGCCAGCAGTGCTCGACAGGGGGCCTTAGGTAGCAATCAGCCCCAGCATTTT

V: TRBV5-1
D: NA
size: NA
J: TRBJ2-1
CDR3: CASSFFVPRNNEQFF
DNA: TGCGCCAGCAGCTTTTTTGTCCCCCGTAACAATGAGCAGTTCTTC

V: TRBV7-9
D: TRBD1
size: NA
J: TRBJ1-2
CDR3: CASSLGQGANYGYTF
DNA: TGTGCCAGCAGCTTAGGACAGGGGGCAAACTATGGCTACACCTTC

V: TRBV3-1/TRBV3-2
D: NA
size: NA
J: TRBJ1-1
CDR3: CASSRPGGNTEAFF
DNA: TGTGCCAGCAGTCGCCCCGGGGGGAACACTGAAGCTTTCTTT

V: TRBV18
D: NA
size: NA
J: TRBJ1-4
CDR3: CASSPDYATNEKLFF
DNA: TGTGCCAGCTCACCGGACTATGCAACTAATGAAAAACTGTTTTTT

V: TRBV3-1/TRBV3-2
D: TRBD1
size: NA
J: TRBJ1-5
CDR3: CASSPGQGSGIHQPQHF
DNA: TGTGCCAGCAGCCCGGGACAGGGATCCGGTATCCATCAGCCCCAGCATTTT

V: TRBV7-9
D: NA
size: NA
J: TRBJ1-4
CDR3: CASSLSPNEKLFF
DNA: TGTGCCAGCAGCCTAAGCCCAAATGAAAAACTGTTTTTT

V: TRBV9
D: NA
size: NA
J: TRBJ1-2
CDR3: CASSVHHTEGAYGYTF
DNA: TGTGCCAGCAGCGTACATCATACAGAGGGCGCATATGGCTACACCTTC

V: TRBV10-3
D: NA
size: NA
J: TRBJ1-4
CDR3: CAISDSRATNEKLFF
DNA: TGTGCCATCAGTGACAGTCGGGCAACTAATGAAAAACTGTTTTTT

V: TRBV28
D: NA
size: NA
J: TRBJ1-5
CDR3: CATRNGRGNQPQHF
DNA: TGTGCCACCAGAAATGGGAGGGGTAATCAGCCCCAGCATTTT

V: TRBV7-2
D: TRBD1
size: NA
J: TRBJ1-4
CDR3: CASSLRTGENEKLFF
DNA: TGTGCCAGCAGCTTACGGACAGGGGAGAATGAAAAACTGTTTTTT

V: TRBV6-1
D: TRBD1
size: NA
J: TRBJ1-6
CDR3: CASSERDRSSYNSPLHF
DNA: TGTGCCAGCAGTGAGCGGGACAGAAGCTCCTATAATTCACCCCTCCACTTT

V: TRBV5-1
D: NA
size: few
J: TRBJ2-1
CDR3: CASSLSLQSYNEQFF
DNA: TGCGCCAGCAGCTTGAGTCTCCAGTCCTACAATGAGCAGTTCTTC

V: TRBV21-1
D: NA
size: NA
J: TRBJ1-4
CDR3: CAGEVQGRGEKLFF
DNA: TGTGCCGGTGAGGTACAGGGGCGGGGTGAAAAACTGTTTTTT

V: TRBV28
D: TRBD2
size: NA
J: TRBJ2-7
CDR3: CASSRAGVRYEQYF
DNA: TGTGCCAGCTCGAGGGCGGGGGTGCGATACGAGCAGTACTTC

V: TRBV28
D: NA
size: NA
J: TRBJ2-7
CDR3: CASTLGGAPWEQYF
DNA: TGTGCCAGCACCTTGGGGGGGGCTCCCTGGGAGCAGTACTTC

V: TRBV5-1
D: NA
size: NA
J: TRBJ1-2
CDR3: CASSDGDTINYGYTF
DNA: TGCGCCAGCAGTGATGGGGACACTATTAACTATGGCTACACCTTC

V: TRBV19
D: NA
size: NA
J: TRBJ1-5
CDR3: CASKLAGANSNQPQHF
DNA: TGTGCCAGCAAACTGGCAGGGGCGAATAGCAATCAGCCCCAGCATTTT

V: TRBV28
D: NA
size: NA
J: TRBJ1-6
CDR3: CASTEMLSVREYNSPLHF
DNA: TGTGCCAGCACCGAAATGCTCTCGGTGCGTGAATATAATTCACCCCTCCACTTT

V: TRBV28
D: TRBD1
size: NA
J: TRBJ2-7
CDR3: CASSEPGQGSYEQYF
DNA: TGTGCCAGCAGCGAGCCGGGACAGGGATCCTACGAGCAGTACTTC

V: TRBV7-9
D: TRBD2
size: NA
J: TRBJ2-7
CDR3: CASRSGLAGVHEQYF
DNA: TGTGCCAGCAGGTCGGGACTAGCGGGAGTCCACGAGCAGTACTTC

V: TRBV11-3
D: TRBD1
size: NA
J: TRBJ1-2
CDR3: CASSLEQGVGYTF
DNA: TGTGCCAGCAGCTTAGAACAGGGGGTTGGCTACACCTTC

V: TRBV25-1
D: NA
size: NA
J: TRBJ1-5
CDR3: CASITGFDMYCNQPQHF
DNA: TGTGCCAGCATAACGGGGTTTGATATGTATTGCAATCAGCCCCAGCATTTT

V: TRBV7-3
D: TRBD2
size: NA
J: TRBJ2-7
CDR3: CASSPAAGGGYEQYF
DNA: TGTGCCAGCAGCCCCGCAGCGGGAGGTGGCTACGAGCAGTACTTC

V: TRBV14
D: NA
size: NA
J: TRBJ1-6
CDR3: CASRSSYNSPLHF
DNA: TGTGCCAGCAGGAGCTCCTATAATTCACCCCTCCACTTT

V: TRBV18
D: TRBD2
size: NA
J: TRBJ2-2
CDR3: CASSPAIPGLAAGELFF
DNA: TGTGCCAGCTCACCAGCTATCCCGGGACTAGCGGCCGGGGAGCTGTTTTTT

V: TRBV14
D: TRBD2
size: NA
J: TRBJ2-1
CDR3: CASSPRTSGRAGPFF
DNA: TGTGCCAGCAGCCCGCGGACTAGCGGGAGGGCCGGGCCCTTCTTC

V: TRBV7-3
D: TRBD1
size: NA
J: TRBJ2-7
CDR3: CASSLTGTEGEQYF
DNA: TGTGCCAGCAGCCTAACCGGGACAGAGGGGGAGCAGTACTTC

V: TRBV28
D: NA
size: NA
J: TRBJ2-5
CDR3: CASSLSLGRQETQYF
DNA: TGTGCCAGCAGTTTATCATTAGGGAGGCAAGAGACCCAGTACTTC

V: TRBV30
D: NA
size: NA
J: TRBJ1-1
CDR3: CAWSVKTGNTEAFF
DNA: TGTGCCTGGAGTGTGAAGACAGGGAACACTGAAGCTTTCTTT

V: TRBV28
D: NA
size: NA
J: TRBJ2-6
CDR3: CASTSRGPYSGANVLTF
DNA: TGTGCCAGCACCAGCAGGGGCCCCTACTCTGGGGCCAACGTCCTGACTTTC

V: TRBV9
D: NA
size: once
J: TRBJ2-1
CDR3: CASSVGQGTYNEQFF
DNA: TGTGCCAGCAGCGTAGGCCAGGGCACCTACAATGAGCAGTTCTTC

V: TRBV5-4
D: NA
size: NA
J: TRBJ1-1
CDR3: CASSLVPRNTEAFF
DNA: TGTGCCAGCAGCTTGGTGCCTAGAAACACTGAAGCTTTCTTT

V: TRBV3-1/TRBV3-2
D: NA
size: NA
J: TRBJ2-7
CDR3: CASSQVPGYEQYF
DNA: TGTGCCAGCAGCCAAGTTCCGGGCTACGAGCAGTACTTC

V: TRBV28
D: NA
size: few
J: TRBJ1-2
CDR3: CASRLGGGNYGYTF
DNA: TGTGCCAGCAGGTTGGGCGGCGGGAACTATGGCTACACCTTC

V: TRBV3-1/TRBV3-2
D: NA
size: NA
J: TRBJ2-7
CDR3: CASRNRGGYEQYF
DNA: TGTGCCAGCAGAAATAGGGGTGGGTACGAGCAGTACTTC

V: TRBV3-1/TRBV3-2
D: NA
size: NA
J: TRBJ2-5
CDR3: CASSHSWLGGQETQYF
DNA: TGTGCCAGCAGCCATTCCTGGTTGGGAGGACAAGAGACCCAGTACTTC

V: TRBV6-5
D: TRBD2
size: NA
J: TRBJ2-5
CDR3: CASSRRGREETQYF
DNA: TGTGCCAGCAGCCGGAGAGGGAGGGAAGAGACCCAGTACTTC

V: TRBV18
D: TRBD2
size: once
J: TRBJ2-4
CDR3: CASSPSGLAGGLAKNIQYF
DNA: TGTGCCAGCTCACCATCGGGACTAGCGGGAGGATTGGCCAAAAACATTCAGTACTTC

V: TRBV28
D: NA
size: NA
J: TRBJ1-2
CDR3: CASSFSGGGGYTF
DNA: TGTGCCAGCAGTTTCTCTGGGGGCGGTGGCTACACCTTC

V: TRBV28
D: NA
size: NA
J: TRBJ1-1
CDR3: CASSIPRRTNTEAFF
DNA: TGTGCCAGCAGTATACCCAGGAGGACGAACACTGAAGCTTTCTTT

V: TRBV7-8
D: NA
size: once
J: TRBJ2-7
CDR3: CASSFIQGRSYEQYF
DNA: TGTGCCAGCAGCTTCATACAGGGACGGTCCTACGAGCAGTACTTC

V: TRBV7-2
D: NA
size: NA
J: TRBJ2-7
CDR3: CASSRTGFTSSYEQYF
DNA: TGTGCCAGCAGCAGAACAGGGTTCACTAGCTCCTACGAGCAGTACTTC

V: TRBV7-9
D: TRBD2
size: many
J: TRBJ2-7
CDR3: CASSGGLAGVLGYEQYF
DNA: TGTGCCAGCAGCGGCGGACTAGCGGGAGTCCTTGGCTACGAGCAGTACTTC

V: TRBV6-1
D: TRBD1
size: NA
J: TRBJ1-2
CDR3: CASSETWTGFYGYTF
DNA: TGTGCCAGCAGTGAAACCTGGACAGGGTTTTATGGCTACACCTTC

V: TRBV27
D: TRBD1
size: NA
J: TRBJ1-4
CDR3: CASRWTGGHEKLFF
DNA: TGTGCCAGCAGATGGACAGGGGGCCATGAAAAACTGTTTTTT

V: TRBV13
D: TRBD1
size: NA
J: TRBJ1-1
CDR3: CASSFRGPTEAFF
DNA: TGTGCCAGCAGCTTCAGGGGGCCAACTGAAGCTTTCTTT